This T cell receptor beta chain was observed in a study of cytomegalovirus exposure and HLA in healthy donors. The PCR contained 60 Vbeta and 13 Jbeta primers. Generated by immunoSEQ multiplex PCR, the TCRdb table keeps only in-frame clones and is missing some. Of under 150,000 clones in the sample, roughly 80% were seen once. Notes on the study in general: In a later analysis, TCR beta V- and J-gene trimming was associated with a missense DCLRE1C variant. The study listed about 150 cytomegalovirus-associated TCR beta chains.

This clone was found a few times. Its antigen remains unknown. With 6 bases removed from V and 3 bases from J, the gap between germline ends came to 6 bases. Per the germline V gene, CDR1 is MDHEN and CDR2 is SYDVKM. The CDR3 length is 12 residues. The sequence derives from a woman aged 40 to 55 in good health and CMV-seronegative. This chain links TRBV28 with TRBJ1-3; D gene ambiguous. The source material was PBMCs. CDR3 nucleotide sequence: TGTGCCAGCAGCCCCATTGGAAACACCATATATTTT. The encoded protein is CASSPIGNTIYF.